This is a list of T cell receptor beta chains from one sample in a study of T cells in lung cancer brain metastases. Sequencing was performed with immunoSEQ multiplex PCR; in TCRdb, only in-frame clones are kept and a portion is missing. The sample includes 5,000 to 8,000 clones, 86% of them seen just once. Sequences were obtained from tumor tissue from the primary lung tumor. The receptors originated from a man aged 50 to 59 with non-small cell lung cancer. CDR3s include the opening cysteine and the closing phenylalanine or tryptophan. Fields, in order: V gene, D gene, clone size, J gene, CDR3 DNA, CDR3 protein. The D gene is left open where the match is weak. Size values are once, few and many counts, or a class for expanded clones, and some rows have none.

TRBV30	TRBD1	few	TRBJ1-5	TGTGCCTTCGGGACAGGGGAGGGACAGCCCCAGCATTTT	CAFGTGEGQPQHF
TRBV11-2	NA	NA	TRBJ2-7	TGTGCCAGCAGCTTAGGCGGGGGCTGGTTCTACGAGCAGTACTTC	CASSLGGGWFYEQYF
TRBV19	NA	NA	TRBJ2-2	TGTGCCTGCCAGGGGAACGCCGGGGAGCTGTTTTTT	CACQGNAGELFF
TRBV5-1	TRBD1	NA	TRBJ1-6	TGCGCCAGCAGCACCTACCCAGGGGGGAATTCACCCCTCCACTTT	CASSTYPGGNSPLHF
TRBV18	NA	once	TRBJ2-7	TGTGCCAGCTCTTCCTCCTCCTACGAGCAGTACTTC	CASSSSSYEQYF